This is a list of T cell receptor beta chains from one sample in a study of shared clonotypes between healthy human individuals. Sequenced by immunoSEQ multiplex PCR; TCRdb stores in-frame clones only, minus some. The data contain fewer than 400,000 clones, roughly 70% of them seen just once; the ten biggest clones take up under 13%. Sequenced sample: memory CD4+ T cells sorted from blood. The receptor set was obtained from a man between 25 and 39 years old in good health. CDR3s include the opening cysteine and the closing phenylalanine or tryptophan.

j_call: TRBJ1-3; v_call: TRBV28; cdr3_aa: CASSSPMGTGNTIYF
j_call: TRBJ1-2; v_call: TRBV19; cdr3_aa: CASSRGVAGDYGYTF
j_call: TRBJ2-1; v_call: TRBV7-2; cdr3_aa: CASSLSGSSYNEQFF
j_call: TRBJ2-3; v_call: TRBV29-1; cdr3_aa: CSAYSQGAGDTQYF
j_call: TRBJ2-7; v_call: TRBV10-3; cdr3_aa: CAITQGAGEQYF
j_call: TRBJ2-2; v_call: TRBV13; cdr3_aa: CASGQRVNTGELFF
j_call: TRBJ1-2; v_call: TRBV19; cdr3_aa: CASSPDRYDGYTF
j_call: TRBJ2-3; v_call: TRBV9; cdr3_aa: CASSVGSWSTDTQYF
j_call: TRBJ1-1; v_call: TRBV29-1; cdr3_aa: CSVVNTEAFF
j_call: TRBJ1-1; v_call: TRBV28; cdr3_aa: CASSAEGARTLRDTEAFF
j_call: TRBJ2-1; v_call: TRBV7-6; cdr3_aa: CASSLVRLAGSYNEQFF
j_call: TRBJ1-5; v_call: TRBV19; cdr3_aa: CASSILPEGNQPQHF
j_call: TRBJ1-4; v_call: TRBV6-5; cdr3_aa: CASSYKSYEGKLFF
j_call: TRBJ2-2; v_call: TRBV4-3; cdr3_aa: CASSRRATGNTGELFF
j_call: TRBJ2-5; v_call: TRBV4-1; cdr3_aa: CASSQHRLTETQYF
j_call: TRBJ2-7; v_call: TRBV28; cdr3_aa: CASSLGRGRWAGHEQYF
j_call: TRBJ1-1; v_call: TRBV7-9; cdr3_aa: CASSGTGAPPGREAFF
j_call: TRBJ2-3; v_call: TRBV5-4; cdr3_aa: CASSLGTSGTDTQYF
j_call: TRBJ2-5; v_call: TRBV28; cdr3_aa: CASRTNGLTQYF
j_call: TRBJ2-1; v_call: TRBV2; cdr3_aa: CASNSRRGDNEQFF
j_call: TRBJ2-1; v_call: TRBV9; cdr3_aa: CASSVWLAGVDEQFF
j_call: TRBJ2-5; v_call: TRBV7-3; cdr3_aa: CASSLGGTLRGETQYF
j_call: TRBJ2-1; v_call: TRBV29-1; cdr3_aa: CSVDRTSLRGGQFF
j_call: TRBJ2-1; v_call: TRBV11-2; cdr3_aa: CASSVAIVYNEQFF
j_call: TRBJ1-2; v_call: TRBV6-1; cdr3_aa: CASSLDSGRAGYTF
j_call: TRBJ1-1; v_call: TRBV4-1; cdr3_aa: CASSKVAGSGGVGTEAFF
j_call: TRBJ2-7; v_call: TRBV25-1; cdr3_aa: CASSEGGWSYEQYF
j_call: TRBJ2-2; v_call: TRBV27; cdr3_aa: CASHRSGSRTGELFF
j_call: TRBJ2-3; v_call: TRBV27; cdr3_aa: CASSFKGYTDTQYF
j_call: TRBJ2-1; v_call: TRBV2; cdr3_aa: CASSAERGEQFF
j_call: TRBJ2-6; v_call: TRBV6-1; cdr3_aa: CASSAQTGGWSGANVLTF
j_call: TRBJ2-3; v_call: TRBV14; cdr3_aa: CASSPHTDTQYF
j_call: TRBJ2-3; v_call: TRBV2; cdr3_aa: CASSEGQGGTDTQYF
j_call: TRBJ2-3; v_call: TRBV5-6; cdr3_aa: CASSLTSGTDTSTDTQYF
j_call: TRBJ1-3; v_call: TRBV9; cdr3_aa: CASSVAGVAGNTIYF
j_call: TRBJ2-3; v_call: TRBV29-1; cdr3_aa: CSVEGGGSGRTDTQYF
j_call: TRBJ2-7; v_call: TRBV27; cdr3_aa: CASSLAGPSYEQYF
j_call: TRBJ2-3; v_call: TRBV5-4; cdr3_aa: CASSHGGRVADTQYF
j_call: TRBJ2-1; v_call: TRBV5-4; cdr3_aa: CASSLRDGRLYNEQFF
j_call: TRBJ2-6; v_call: TRBV25-1; cdr3_aa: CASSDPSGANVLTF
j_call: TRBJ2-7; v_call: TRBV10-2; cdr3_aa: CASIQGPSGSYEQYF
j_call: TRBJ2-3; v_call: TRBV29-1; cdr3_aa: CSVRKGGTDTQYF
j_call: TRBJ1-5; v_call: TRBV28; cdr3_aa: CASSPTELYNQPQHF
j_call: TRBJ1-2; v_call: TRBV4-3; cdr3_aa: CASSQVKGNGYTF